Detailed here is one T cell receptor (beta chain). Original analysis: Estimation of nucleated cell counts was performed using reference gene primer amplification. Generated by immunoSEQ multiplex PCR, the TCRdb table keeps only in-frame clones and is missing some. The DNA gave D and trimming, while V, J and clone size come from that table. The sample lists about 130,000 clones, approximately 89% occurring once. J lost 2 bases, V lost 3 bases, and 4 bases had no gene match. Per the germline V gene, CDR1 is SGHNT and CDR2 is YYREEE (reference sequence). This CDR3 spans 14 amino acids. This specimen belongs to a study of blood T cell repertoires in COVID-19. Study-wide context: The United States, Italy and Spain supplied acute and convalescent COVID-19 samples. The cDNA or gDNA used as material had been derived from T cells, B-cell-depleted T cells, or PBMCs.

The chain recombines TRBV5-4 with TRBJ2-5; TRBD1 aligns across 7 bases. This receptor was identified in a human donor in a cohort sampled during active COVID-19. Sequenced sample: peripheral blood. The DNA of the CDR3 is TGTGCCAGCAGCTCCACAGGGGATCAAGAGACCCAGTACTTC. This encodes CASSSTGDQETQYF.